The rows below give T cell receptor beta chains drawn from one sample of a study of early T cells in non-severe SARS-CoV-2 infection. TCRdb called the 5' RACE reads again in MiXCR, with one record for every CDR3 protein. Of 65,000 to 95,000 distinct CDR3 sequences listed, around 17% were seen once; the top ten hold approximately 2.6%. The material sequenced was whole blood. These receptors originate from an adult who was a healthcare worker with PCR-confirmed SARS-CoV-2 infection or an uninfected control (not recorded which). Both conserved end residues are part of each CDR3. The D gene is left open where the match is weak. Size is stated for part of the rows, as once, few or many counts, or as a class when the clone is expanded.

V,size,D,J,DNA,CDR3
TRBV3-1,NA,NA,TRBJ2-5,TGTGCCAGCAGCCAGTTCGGATGGGAGACCCAGTACTTC,CASSQFGWETQYF
TRBV20-1,few,TRBD2,TRBJ2-1,TGCAGTGCCGGGACTAGCGGGAGGGCCGACAATGAGCAGTTCTTC,CSAGTSGRADNEQFF
TRBV29-1,once,NA,TRBJ1-1,TGCAGCGTTGACACTGAAGCTTTCTTT,CSVDTEAFF
TRBV30,NA,TRBD1,TRBJ1-3,TGTGCCTGGAGCCCATCAAGGGGGCTAAATACTGGAAACACCATATATTTT,CAWSPSRGLNTGNTIYF
TRBV18,NA,NA,TRBJ1-6,TGTGCCAGCTCACCAAGCAGGGCAGGTTCACCCCTCCACTTT,CASSPSRAGSPLHF
TRBV5-1,NA,NA,TRBJ2-1,TGCGCCAGCCGGGGTGATGGATACGATGAGCAGTTCTTC,CASRGDGYDEQFF
TRBV12-3/TRBV12-4,few,NA,TRBJ2-2,TGTGCCAGCAGTTTAAGCAGGACGGCGGGGGAGCTGTTTTTT,CASSLSRTAGELFF
TRBV20-1,many,NA,TRBJ2-3,TGCAGTGCTAGACCAGGGATCACAGATACGCAGTATTTT,CSARPGITDTQYF
TRBV7-9,NA,NA,TRBJ2-7,TGTGCCAGCAGCTTAGCGGCCGTATCCTACGAGCAGTACTTC,CASSLAAVSYEQYF
TRBV18,few,NA,TRBJ1-2,TGTGCCAGCTCACCGGTAGGGTTTGGCTACACCTTC,CASSPVGFGYTF
TRBV6-1,many,NA,TRBJ2-1,TGTGCCAGCAGTTCCATATTTACCAATGAGCAGTTCTTC,CASSSIFTNEQFF
TRBV6-5,NA,NA,TRBJ2-7,TGTGCCAGCAGAGCGTCCAAGAGCTCCTACGAGCAGTACTTC,CASRASKSSYEQYF
TRBV30,NA,NA,TRBJ1-5,TGTGCCTGGAGTCCGAAGGGAAGTCAGCCCCAGCATTTT,CAWSPKGSQPQHF
TRBV28,few,TRBD2,TRBJ2-3,TGTGCCAGCAGTTTGGGACTAGCGGATATAACAGATACGCAGTATTTT,CASSLGLADITDTQYF
TRBV7-9,NA,NA,TRBJ2-1,TGTGCCAGCGATGCCGGGACCTCCTACAATGAGCAGTTCTTC,CASDAGTSYNEQFF
TRBV18,few,NA,TRBJ2-3,TGTGCCAGCTCACCGCCTAGCGACACAGATACGCAGTATTTT,CASSPPSDTDTQYF
TRBV4-1,few,NA,TRBJ1-3,TGCGCCAGCAGCCAAGGGGAGCATTCTGGAAACACCATATATTTT,CASSQGEHSGNTIYF
TRBV24-1,NA,TRBD2,TRBJ2-1,TGTGCCACCAGTGATTTTCCTAGCGGGAGGGCCGGGGATGAGCAGTTCTTC,CATSDFPSGRAGDEQFF
TRBV11-2,NA,TRBD1,TRBJ1-1,TGTGCCAGCAGCTTAGGGACAGGGTTGCCTGAAGCTTTCTTT,CASSLGTGLPEAFF
TRBV12-3/TRBV12-4,NA,NA,TRBJ2-2,TGTGCCAGCAGTTACCCGGACAGAAACACCGGGGAGCTGTTTTTT,CASSYPDRNTGELFF
TRBV20-1,NA,NA,TRBJ1-2,TGCAGTGCGCCGGATACGGCGGGCGGCTACACCTTC,CSAPDTAGGYTF
TRBV7-2,few,TRBD2,TRBJ2-7,TGTGCCAGCAGCTTAGGTTTAGGGACTAGCTACGAGCAGTACTTC,CASSLGLGTSYEQYF
TRBV21-1,NA,NA,TRBJ1-6,TGTGCCAGCAGCAAGGGGAGGCTACTCCTCAATAATTCACCCCTCCACTTT,CASSKGRLLLNNSPLHF
TRBV2,few,TRBD1,TRBJ1-2,TGTGCCAGCAGCGGGACAGGGGGTGGCTACACCTTC,CASSGTGGGYTF
TRBV20-1,NA,NA,TRBJ2-3,TGCAGTGCTAGAGACAGGGATAGCACAGATACGCAGTATTTT,CSARDRDSTDTQYF
TRBV4-2,many,TRBD1,TRBJ1-2,TGTGCCAGCAGCCAAGACGCTGGACAGGCTGCATACGGCTACACCTTC,CASSQDAGQAAYGYTF
TRBV29-1,many,NA,TRBJ1-2,TGCAGCGTTATCGGACAGGGCTACACCTTC,CSVIGQGYTF
TRBV12-3/TRBV12-4,NA,NA,TRBJ1-5,TGTGCCAGCAGTTTTACGAATCAGCCCCAGCATTTT,CASSFTNQPQHF
TRBV20-1,NA,NA,TRBJ2-1,TGCAGTGCCCTCCGTGGGGAGCAGTTCTTC,CSALRGEQFF
TRBV5-1,few,NA,TRBJ1-1,TGCGCCAGCAGCTCAATCACAGGGCCCACTGAAGCTTTCTTT,CASSSITGPTEAFF
TRBV29-1,few,NA,TRBJ1-1,TGCAGCGTCTTAGGACAGATTGAAGCTTTCTTT,CSVLGQIEAFF
TRBV20-1,NA,TRBD1,TRBJ2-7,TGCAGTGCTTCCGGGACAGTATTTTTCGAGCAGTACTTC,CSASGTVFFEQYF
TRBV21-1,few,NA,TRBJ2-7,TGTGCCAGCAGCGGACAGGGGACCCACAGTCACTACGAGCAGTACTTC,CASSGQGTHSHYEQYF
TRBV7-6,few,NA,TRBJ1-1,TGTGCCAGCAGCTTAGAGACCATCAACACTGAAGCTTTCTTT,CASSLETINTEAFF
TRBV12-3/TRBV12-4,NA,TRBD1,TRBJ2-7,TGTGCCAGCAGGTCGACAGGGAACTACGAGCAGTACTTC,CASRSTGNYEQYF
TRBV29-1,few,NA,TRBJ1-1,TGCAGCGTTGAACCCAGGGAACGGTTGGAAGCTTTCTTT,CSVEPRERLEAFF
TRBV13,many,NA,TRBJ2-6,TGTGCCAGCAGCAAGGATCCGAACTCTGGGGCCAACGTCCTGACTTTC,CASSKDPNSGANVLTF
TRBV28,many,NA,TRBJ2-5,TGTGCCAGCATCCCATCCGGGACCCCTAAGGGAGAGACCCAGTACTTC,CASIPSGTPKGETQYF
TRBV20-1,few,NA,TRBJ2-3,TGCAGTGCTATTTCGGCAAAAGATACGCAGTATTTT,CSAISAKDTQYF
TRBV7-9,NA,NA,TRBJ1-3,TGTGCCAGCAGCTTAGCCCCCAGCCAAGCGGTATATTTT,CASSLAPSQAVYF
TRBV11-2,few,NA,TRBJ1-5,TGTGCCAGCAGCTTCCGGGGGCCCAATCAGCCCCAGCATTTT,CASSFRGPNQPQHF
TRBV10-2,NA,TRBD1,TRBJ1-1,TGCGCCAGCAGTCTCGGACAGGGGGCTATGAGCACTGAAGCTTTCTTT,CASSLGQGAMSTEAFF
TRBV6-6,few,NA,TRBJ1-5,TGTGCCAGCAGTTACTCGAGGCAGCCCCAGCATTTT,CASSYSRQPQHF
TRBV11-3,few,TRBD1,TRBJ1-2,TGTGCCAGCACCCTGACAGGGAATTATGGCTACACCTTC,CASTLTGNYGYTF